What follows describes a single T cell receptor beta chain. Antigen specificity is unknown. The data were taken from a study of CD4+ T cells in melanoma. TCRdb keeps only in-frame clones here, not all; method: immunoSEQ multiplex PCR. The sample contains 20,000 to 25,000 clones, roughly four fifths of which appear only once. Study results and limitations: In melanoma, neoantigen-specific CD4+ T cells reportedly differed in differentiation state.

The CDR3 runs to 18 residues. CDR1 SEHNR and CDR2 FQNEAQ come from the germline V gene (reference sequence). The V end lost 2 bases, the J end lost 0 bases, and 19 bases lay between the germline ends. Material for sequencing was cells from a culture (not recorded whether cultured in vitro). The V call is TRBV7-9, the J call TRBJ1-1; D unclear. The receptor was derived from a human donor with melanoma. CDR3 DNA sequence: TGTGCCAGCAGCTTATCTTCCCGGTGGCGGGATATGAACACTGAAGCTTTCTTT. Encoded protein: CASSLSSRWRDMNTEAFF.